This T cell receptor beta chain was retrieved from a study of T cell repertoires in ileal Crohn's disease. The method was immunoSEQ multiplex PCR; TCRdb's version includes in-frame clones alone and lacks a portion of them. Of over 10,000 clones detected, 60% to 80% appear once; the ten largest clones hold about 8.7%. Sample time point: neoterminal ileum biopsy at postoperative endoscopy, about 6 months after surgery. Germline lookup yields CDR1 SGHAT and CDR2 FQNNGV. Trimming stripped 5 bases from V and 5 bases from J, with 9 bases between. CDR3 length equals 12 residues. Sequences were obtained from ileal tissue. This chain joins TRBV11-2 and TRBJ2-5; D is unresolved. The TCR originated in an adult with Crohn's disease. CDR3 sequence reads: CASSRGLETQYF. As DNA, the CDR3 is TGTGCCAGCAGCCGAGGTCTGGAGACCCAGTACTTC.